This T cell receptor (beta chain) emerged from a study of blood T cells in healthy people across ages (dated by TCRdb to about 2015). Regarding the study in general: In model experiments, roughly one uniquely barcoded TCR beta cDNA molecule per two T cells was captured by template switching. For two donors (one aged 18 to 30 and one aged 80 or older), the study analyzed two additional independent replicas of 1 million unique cDNA reads from the same blood draw. The study measured age-related changes in TCR beta repertoire diversity using deep sequencing normalized with unique cDNA molecular identifiers. To avoid experimental bias, donors of different ages were spread randomly across the sequencing lanes. Four age groups were formed from the donors: young (average about 15 years), middle-aged (around 37), aged (around 62) and long-lived (more than 75).

For CDR1 and CDR2, the germline V gene lists SGHRS and YFSETQ. From the cysteine up to the phenylalanine, the CDR3 has a length of 15 residues. Just CDR3 DNA is preserved here, 45 bases in frame from base 1. Trimmed from V: 1 base; trimmed from J: 4 bases; junction bases lacking a gene match: 4. Overall study outcomes, separate from this receptor: Observed TCR beta diversity correlated strongly with the percentage of naive T cells measured by flow cytometry. As age increased, observed TCR beta diversity per million T cells dropped in a roughly linear way, and a significant reduction was already evident by age around 41. Since profiling was done on bulk unsorted PBMCs, naive and antigen-experienced compartments could not be conclusively compared. Compared with the aged group, the long-lived group had more naive CD4+ T cells, fewer expanded clones and increased TCR diversity, suggesting age selection. Estimates of total diversity from one million sequenced T cells were regarded as lower bounds and underestimates. Because the CMV infection status of the donors was unknown, age-related changes in expanded clonotypes may potentially have been confounded.

Receptor amplification or capture employed 5' RACE. Sequencing relied on an Illumina HiSeq 2500. A second PCR of about 6 to 12 cycles was run with a J-beta primer mix and a sample-barcoded 5' primer. A unique molecular identifier was introduced onto each TCR beta cDNA molecule by a template-switch 5' adaptor carrying 12 random nucleotides. At least 2.5 million CDR3-containing paired-end reads were obtained from each sample. All of the RNA was converted into first-strand cDNA using the Mint cDNA synthesis kit, with a TRBC-specific oligonucleotide serving as the primer. Following uracil-DNA glycosylase treatment, a first 18-cycle PCR with universal primers M1SS and BC2_uni_R was performed on all cDNA. From the authors' description of their analysis: For normalization, 1 million high-quality reads were randomly selected from each sample, with every read carrying a distinct molecular identifier. Reads sharing molecular identifiers were discarded rather than binned into consensus sequences. CDR3 identification, clonotype clustering and error correction used MiTCR with a Q25 quality threshold and the strictest error-elimination algorithm. Lower-bound total TCR beta diversity was estimated with a nonparametric unseen species model using Euler transformation. TCRdb reprocessing: public reads trimmed at Q25 with fastp, clones called with MiXCR, in-frame beta chains kept. Identical CDR3 protein sequences are pooled into one entry, listed with their most common genes and DNA. These V and J calls are TCRdb output, not the study's own analysis. This sample comprises some 900,000 distinct CDR3 sequences, 48% of them detected only once. The ten largest clones capture around an eighth of the sample.

The roughly 39 donors, aged roughly 6 to 95 years, were systemically healthy Caucasian individuals from Russia. Roughly 9 milliliters of peripheral blood were drawn from each donor into EDTA-treated Vacutainer tubes. Ficoll-Paque density-gradient centrifugation was used to isolate PBMCs, with at least 6 million per sample. Trizol reagent was used to extract total RNA from the PBMCs, yielding at least 6 micrograms per sample. For every donor, an aliquot of PBMCs went through flow cytometry to measure the percentages of naive CD45RAhigh/CD27high T cells. Note on this clonotype: What antigen it recognizes has not been identified. No quality values exist for individual bases; no much larger clone is one base distant.

The V and J segments used are TRBV5-1 and TRBJ2-1; 8 bases in the middle match TRBD1. Sequencing used blood. This receptor was taken from a man aged 25 to 40 in good health. The CDR3 in this case is CASSLSRGQYNEQFF. The nucleotide sequence is TGCGCCAGCAGCTTGAGCAGGGGGCAGTACAATGAGCAGTTCTTC.